The 20 T cell receptor beta chains below were found in one sample sequenced in a study of patients and donors after allogeneic stem cell transplantation. TCRdb called the RT-PCR reads again in MiXCR, with one record for every CDR3 protein. The repertoire holds fewer than 60,000 distinct CDR3 sequences, about 14% seen once, with about a third in the top ten. The sample was blood, either unsorted or a sorted T cell fraction (not recorded which). These receptors were obtained from a human donor who was either an allogeneic HSCT recipient or a stem cell or donor lymphocyte infusion donor (not recorded which). It is not recorded whose cells these are; they may come from a transplant donor.

The chain employs TRBV2 and TRBJ2-5, with TRBD1 as a possible D gene (5 bases). This CDR3 comprises 13 residues. V lost 0 bases and J 5 bases, leaving 7 bases between the germline ends. Germline CDR1 reads SNHLY; CDR2 reads FYNNEI. The CDR3 coding sequence is TGTGCCAGCAGTGAAGCCAGGGTGGAGACCCAGTACTTC. Translated: CASSEARVETQYF.

V is TRBV29-1 and J is TRBJ1-6; D possibly corresponds to TRBD1 (6 bases). Germline CDR1 SQVTM, CDR2 ANQGSEA. This CDR3 is built from 14 residues. The ends were cut back, 6 bases at V and 3 bases at J, with 12 bases in the middle. In DNA, the CDR3 is TGCAGCGTCCGACTACAGGGCTATAATTCACCCCTCCACTTT. This translates into CSVRLQGYNSPLHF. Based on the CDR3 plus reference TRBV29-1 and TRBJ1-6, the full variable domain is SAVISQKPSRDICQRGTSLTIQCQVDSQVTMMFWYRQQPGQSLTLIATANQGSEATYESGFVIDKFPISRPNLTFSTLTVSNMSPEDSSIYLCSVRLQGYNSPLHFGNGTRLTVT.

There are many counts of this clonotype. This chain joins TRBV3-1 and TRBJ1-1, with D hard to call. V was shortened by 0 bases and J by 7 bases, with 9 bases between the two germline ends. The CDR3 covers 13 residues. Germline V gene data show CDR1 as LGHDT and CDR2 as YNNKEL (reference sequence). This chain's CDR3 is CASSQDGILEAFF. The DNA of the CDR3 is TGTGCCAGCAGCCAAGATGGGATTCTTGAAGCTTTCTTT.

This clonotype has only a few counts. V and J are TRBV12-3 or TRBV12-4 and TRBJ2-3; no firm D call. Trimming shortened V by 3 bases and J by 4 bases, and 11 bases separated the two germline ends. The CDR3 sequence is 14 residues long. CDR3 in DNA: TGTGCCAGCAGTTTCCGTCTTCCTCCAGATACGCAGTATTTT. Translation gives CASSFRLPPDTQYF.

The chain employs TRBV29-1 and TRBJ2-7; D may correspond to TRBD1 or TRBD2 (5 bases each). Trimming took off 6 bases at V and 0 bases at J, with 12 bases between the two ends. Germline-derived CDR1 and CDR2 are SQVTM and ANQGSEA. The CDR3 covers 13 residues. CDR3 protein: CSVVGTDSYEQYF. CDR3 DNA: TGCAGCGTGGTCGGGACGGACTCCTACGAGCAGTACTTC.

This sequence joins TRBV12-3 or TRBV12-4 and TRBJ2-5; 9 bases map to TRBD1. The CDR3 spans 18 residues. With 6 bases clipped from V and 5 bases from J, the junction kept 19 bases outside the gene matches. The DNA of the CDR3 is TGTGCCAGCAGGGGTACGGGACAGGGTCCCCGCGGGACGGAGACCCAGTACTTC. Translating gives CASRGTGQGPRGTETQYF.

At least ten counts were recorded for this clonotype. The chain recombines TRBV6-5 with TRBJ1-1, with D perhaps TRBD1 (5 bases). V lost 2 bases and J 5 bases, leaving 24 bases between the germline ends. Germline V gene data show CDR1 as MNHEY and CDR2 as SVGAGI. The CDR3 consists of 18 residues. CDR3 nucleotide sequence: TGTGCCAGCAGTTACGCCGGGGCCTTAGCTCATTATAATACTGAAGCTTTCTTT. Translation gives CASSYAGALAHYNTEAFF.

This clonotype turned up a few times. The V call is TRBV7-9, the J call TRBJ2-7, with D possibly matching TRBD2 (5 bases). Germline CDR1 reads SEHNR; CDR2 reads FQNEAQ (reference sequence). CDR3 size: 11 residues. V lost 5 bases, J lost 6 bases, and 8 bases lay in between. The CDR3 bases are TGTGCCAGCAGCACGGGATCCGAGCAGTACTTC. The encoded protein is CASSTGSEQYF.

This clonotype was seen a single time. The chain links TRBV4-1 to TRBJ2-7, with TRBD1 matching 7 bases. V lost 0 bases and J lost 3; bases outside the gene matches: 5. This CDR3 contains 15 residues. Per germline, CDR1 MGHRA and CDR2 YSYEKL. The CDR3 here is CASSQETRDSYEQYF. CDR3 sequence (DNA): TGCGCCAGCAGCCAAGAAACCCGGGACAGCTACGAGCAGTACTTC.

The chain has TRBV7-9 and TRBJ2-1; 8 positions match TRBD2. This CDR3 is 15 amino acids long. Germline CDR1 and CDR2: SEHNR and FQNEAQ (reference sequence). V trimming: 2 bases; J trimming: 4 bases; junction bases outside the gene matches: 4. The CDR3 DNA reads as TGTGCCAGCAGCTTACCAGCGGGAGAGTACAATGAGCAGTTCTTC. Protein sequence: CASSLPAGEYNEQFF. The full variable domain, completed using reference TRBV7-9 and TRBJ2-1, is DTGVSQNPRHKITKRGQNVTFRCDPISEHNRLYWYRQTLGQGPEFLTYFQNEAQLEKSRLLSDRFSAERPKGSFSTLEIQRTEQGDSAMYLCASSLPAGEYNEQFFGPGTRLTVL.

The chain is built from TRBV20-1 and TRBJ2-1, with TRBD2 matching 12 bases. Germline-derived CDR1 and CDR2 are DFQATT and SNEGSKA (reference sequence). This CDR3 is 18 amino acids long. V was clipped by 2 bases and J by 6 bases; unmatched bases: 14. This chain's CDR3 is CSARLTLFTSGRFNEQFF. CDR3 in DNA: TGCAGTGCTAGACTCACCCTTTTTACTAGCGGGAGGTTCAATGAGCAGTTCTTC.

This clonotype was counted between two and nine times. V is TRBV6-6 and J is TRBJ2-1; 12 nucleotides align to TRBD2. There are 16 residues in the CDR3. The V gene's germline CDR1 is MNHNY and CDR2 SVGAGI (reference sequence). J was trimmed by 5 bases and V by 2 bases; bases with no gene match: 4. The CDR3 spells CASSYLAGGVDNEQFF. The CDR3 coding sequence is TGTGCCAGCAGTTACCTAGCGGGAGGGGTGGACAATGAGCAGTTCTTC.

The chain is built from TRBV12-3 or TRBV12-4 and TRBJ2-7; D gene uncertain. Trimming stripped 3 bases from V and 3 bases from J, with 15 bases between. The CDR3 runs to 15 residues. The CDR3 region has the DNA TGTGCCAGCAGTTTGAGTTTCGGCCAAGACTACGAGCAGTACTTC. Encoded protein: CASSLSFGQDYEQYF.

This clonotype has just a few counts. The chain uses TRBV9 and TRBJ2-5; TRBD2 matches at 9 bases. The CDR3 loop spans 15 amino acids. J was trimmed by 0 bases and V by 0 bases; bases with no gene match: 0. Germline CDR1 reads SGDLS; CDR2 reads YYNGEE. The CDR3 loop is CASSVASGNQETQYF. The DNA for the CDR3 is TGTGCCAGCAGCGTAGCTAGCGGGAACCAAGAGACCCAGTACTTC.

There are many counts of this clonotype. The chain has TRBV3-1 and TRBJ1-1; 8 nucleotides align to TRBD1. Per the germline V gene, CDR1 is LGHDT and CDR2 is YNNKEL (reference sequence). The CDR3 is 13 amino acids. V shed 8 bases and J 2 bases; nucleotides not matched to a gene: 4. CDR3 bases: TGTGCCAGCTGGGACAGGCAAAACACTGAAGCTTTCTTT. It is translated as CASWDRQNTEAFF.

This clonotype came up many times. V gene TRBV15 combines with J gene TRBJ1-1; D possibly corresponds to TRBD1 (6 bases). The CDR3 loop spans 15 amino acids. V lost 0 bases to trimming and J lost 0 bases, with 8 bases between them. Looked up from germline, CDR1 is LNHNV and CDR2 is YYDKDF (reference sequence). The DNA for the CDR3 is TGTGCCACCAGCAGAGATAACAGGGTGAACACTGAAGCTTTCTTT. Translated, it gives CATSRDNRVNTEAFF.

The CDR3 protein is CASSPYGGEQFF. DNA of the CDR3: TGTGCCAGCAGTCCCTACGGTGGTGAGCAGTTCTTC. The chain employs TRBV7-2 and TRBJ2-1; D ambiguous. V gave up 6 bases and J gave up 9 bases, with 12 bases separating them. This CDR3 comprises 12 residues. The germline CDR1 and CDR2 sequences are SGHTA and FQGNSA.

This clonotype was picked up many times. The gene calls are TRBV19 and TRBJ2-1; 8 bases align to TRBD1. The CDR3 contains 17 residues. In germline, CDR1 is LNHDA, CDR2 SQIVND (reference sequence). V was pared by 0 bases and J by 0 bases, with 4 bases of the junction left unmatched. CDR3 amino acids: CASSIDHRGTSYNEQFF. DNA of the CDR3: TGTGCCAGTAGTATAGATCACAGGGGGACCTCCTACAATGAGCAGTTCTTC. Combining the CDR3 with reference TRBV19 and TRBJ2-1 gives the whole variable domain DGGITQSPKYLFRKEGQNVTLSCEQNLNHDAMYWYRQDPGQGLRLIYYSQIVNDFQKGDIAEGYSVSREKKESFPLTVTSAQKNPTAFYLCASSIDHRGTSYNEQFFGPGTRLTVL.

This clonotype occurred many times. V gene TRBV11-2 combines with J gene TRBJ2-1; TRBD2 matches at 7 bases. Germline CDR1 SGHAT, CDR2 FQNNGV. V shed 5 bases, J shed 10 bases, and the junction held 20 bases outside the gene matches. The CDR3 consists of 17 residues. The CDR3 loop reads CASSPTGTTLIGEEQFF. DNA for the CDR3: TGTGCCAGCAGCCCAACCGGGACTACCTTAATTGGAGAAGAGCAGTTCTTC.

This clonotype was found a few times. This rearrangement joins TRBV5-1 to TRBJ2-3; D call uncertain. The V and J ends lost 1 base and 7 bases respectively, with 7 bases between them. This CDR3 is built from 12 residues. Germline CDR1 and CDR2: SGHRS and YFSETQ. In DNA form, the CDR3 reads TGCGCCAGCAGCTTGCGGAAGCATACGCAGTATTTT. Its protein is CASSLRKHTQYF.